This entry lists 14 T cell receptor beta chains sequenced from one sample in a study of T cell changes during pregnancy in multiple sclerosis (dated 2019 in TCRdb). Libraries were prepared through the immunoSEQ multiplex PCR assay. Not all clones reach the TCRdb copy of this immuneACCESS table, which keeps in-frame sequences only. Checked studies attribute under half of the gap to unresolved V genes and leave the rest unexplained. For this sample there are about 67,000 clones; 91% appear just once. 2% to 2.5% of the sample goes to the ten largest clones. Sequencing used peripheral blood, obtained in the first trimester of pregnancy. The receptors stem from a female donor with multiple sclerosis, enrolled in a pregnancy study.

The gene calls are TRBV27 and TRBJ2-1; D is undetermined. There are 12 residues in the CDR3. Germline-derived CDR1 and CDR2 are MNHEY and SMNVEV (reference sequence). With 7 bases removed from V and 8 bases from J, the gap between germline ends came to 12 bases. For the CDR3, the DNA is TGTGCCAGCACCTCCCGGGTGGATGAGCAGTTCTTC. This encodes CASTSRVDEQFF.

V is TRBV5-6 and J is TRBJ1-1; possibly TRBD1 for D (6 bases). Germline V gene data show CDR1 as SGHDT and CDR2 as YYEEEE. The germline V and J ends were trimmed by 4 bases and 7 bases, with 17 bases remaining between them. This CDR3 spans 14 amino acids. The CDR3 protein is CASSPAGGQSEAFF. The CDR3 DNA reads TGTGCCAGCAGCCCGGCGGGGGGCCAAAGTGAAGCTTTCTTT.

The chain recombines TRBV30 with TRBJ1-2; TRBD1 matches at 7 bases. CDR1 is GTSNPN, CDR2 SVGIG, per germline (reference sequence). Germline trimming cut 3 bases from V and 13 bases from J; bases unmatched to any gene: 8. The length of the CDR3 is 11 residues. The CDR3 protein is CAWRPRTGPTF. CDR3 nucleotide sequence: TGTGCCTGGAGGCCCCGGACAGGTCCCACCTTC. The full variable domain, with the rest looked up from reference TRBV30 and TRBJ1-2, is SQTIHQWPATLVQPVGSPLSLECTVEGTSNPNLYWYRQAAGRGLQLLFYSVGIGQISSEVPQNLSASRPQDRQFILSSKKLLLSDSGFYLCAWRPRTGPTFGSGTRLTVV.

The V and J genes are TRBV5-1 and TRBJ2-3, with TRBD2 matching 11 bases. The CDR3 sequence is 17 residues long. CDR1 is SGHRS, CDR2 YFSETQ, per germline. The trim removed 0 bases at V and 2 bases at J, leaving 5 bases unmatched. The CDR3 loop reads CASSLEVSGRATDTQYF. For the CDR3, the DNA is TGCGCCAGCAGCTTGGAAGTTAGCGGGAGGGCCACAGATACGCAGTATTTT.

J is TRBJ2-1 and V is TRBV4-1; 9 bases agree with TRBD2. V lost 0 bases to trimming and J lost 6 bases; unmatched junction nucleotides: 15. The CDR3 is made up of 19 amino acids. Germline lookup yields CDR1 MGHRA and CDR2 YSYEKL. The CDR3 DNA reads TGCGCCAGCAGCCAAGATGGCGTCGGGCGGGAGGGCCGGGGCAATGAGCAGTTCTTC. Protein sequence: CASSQDGVGREGRGNEQFF.

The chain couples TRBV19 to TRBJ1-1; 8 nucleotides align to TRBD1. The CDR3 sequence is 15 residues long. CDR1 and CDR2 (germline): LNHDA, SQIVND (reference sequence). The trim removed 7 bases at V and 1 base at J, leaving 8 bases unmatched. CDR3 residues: CASTPGQGGNTEAFF. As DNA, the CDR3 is TGTGCCAGTACCCCAGGACAGGGCGGGAACACTGAAGCTTTCTTT. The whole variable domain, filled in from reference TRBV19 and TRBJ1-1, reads DGGITQSPKYLFRKEGQNVTLSCEQNLNHDAMYWYRQDPGQGLRLIYYSQIVNDFQKGDIAEGYSVSREKKESFPLTVTSAQKNPTAFYLCASTPGQGGNTEAFFGQGTRLTVV.

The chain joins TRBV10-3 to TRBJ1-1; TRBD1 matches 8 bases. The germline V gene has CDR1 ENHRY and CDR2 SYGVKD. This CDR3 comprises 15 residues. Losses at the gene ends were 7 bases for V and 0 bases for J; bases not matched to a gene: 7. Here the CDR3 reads CAINDRGRMNTEAFF. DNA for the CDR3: TGTGCCATCAATGACAGGGGTAGGATGAACACTGAAGCTTTCTTT.

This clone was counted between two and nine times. The CDR3 DNA reads as TGTGCCAGCAGTGCCACAGGGGCCAACAATCAGCCCCAGCATTTT. It yields the protein CASSATGANNQPQHF. The V and J genes are TRBV6-1 and TRBJ1-5, with 7 bases identical to TRBD1. The trim removed 4 bases at V and 3 bases at J, leaving 6 bases unmatched. The CDR3 is 15 residues long. The V gene's germline CDR1 is MNHNS and CDR2 SASEGT.

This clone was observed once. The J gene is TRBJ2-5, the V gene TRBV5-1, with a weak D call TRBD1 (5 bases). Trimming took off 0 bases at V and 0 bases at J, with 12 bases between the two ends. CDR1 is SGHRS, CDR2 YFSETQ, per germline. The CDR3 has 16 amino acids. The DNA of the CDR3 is TGCGCCAGCAGCTTGGGGGCAGGGCGGTACCAAGAGACCCAGTACTTC. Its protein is CASSLGAGRYQETQYF.

Here the CDR3 reads CASSLDRTAGELFF. The CDR3 bases are TGTGCCAGCAGTTTGGACAGGACGGCCGGGGAGCTGTTTTTT. The chain carries TRBV28 and TRBJ2-2; 7 bases line up with TRBD1. In germline, CDR1 is MDHEN, CDR2 SYDVKM. The CDR3 is 14 residues long. The V and J ends lost 3 bases and 6 bases, in that order; junction bases with no gene match: 4.

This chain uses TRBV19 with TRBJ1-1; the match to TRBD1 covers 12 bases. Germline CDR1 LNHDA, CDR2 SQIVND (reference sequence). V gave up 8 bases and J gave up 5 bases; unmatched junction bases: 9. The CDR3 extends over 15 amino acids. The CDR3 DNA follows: TGTGCCAGTTGCCCTGGGACAGGGGGCTGGACTGAAGCTTTCTTT. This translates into CASCPGTGGWTEAFF.

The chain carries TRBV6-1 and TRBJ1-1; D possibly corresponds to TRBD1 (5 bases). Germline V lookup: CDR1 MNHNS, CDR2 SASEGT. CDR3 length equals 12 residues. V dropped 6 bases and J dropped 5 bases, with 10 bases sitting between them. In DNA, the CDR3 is TGTGCCAGCAGGGCAGGGATTACTGAAGCTTTCTTT. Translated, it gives CASRAGITEAFF.

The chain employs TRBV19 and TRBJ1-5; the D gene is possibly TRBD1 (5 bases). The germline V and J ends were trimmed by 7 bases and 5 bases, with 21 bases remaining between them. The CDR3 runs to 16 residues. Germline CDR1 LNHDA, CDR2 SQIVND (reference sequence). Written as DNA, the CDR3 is TGTGCCAGTATCAAACAATCGGGGGGGGGTCATCAGCCCCAGCATTTT. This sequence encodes CASIKQSGGGHQPQHF.

CDR3 sequence (DNA): TGTGCCAGCGGTGCCTTTAGGACTCAGAATGAGCAGTTCTTC. Protein product: CASGAFRTQNEQFF. The V gene is TRBV9, the J gene TRBJ2-1; D is perhaps TRBD2 (5 bases). Germline CDR1 reads SGDLS; CDR2 reads YYNGEE. The CDR3 spans 14 residues. V was pared by 7 bases and J by 7 bases, with 18 bases between.